These 14 T cell receptor beta chains were all obtained from the same sample, sequenced in a study of T cell repertoires in aging, cancer and after chemotherapy. The template was genomic DNA from peripheral blood, not RNA. TRB rearrangements spanning V, D and J were amplified using mixed TRB-A/B primers. Via MiXCR, TCRdb re-called the multiplex PCR reads, giving one row per CDR3 protein. Here the sample spans over 1,000 distinct CDR3 sequences, roughly 33% being singletons. Sequencing was performed on blood. These receptors were obtained from a human donor with a solid tumor.

Concerning this clonotype: Mismatch with germline at one junction end may stem from a read error. The rearrangement links TRBV13 to TRBJ2-7; 8 bases agree with TRBD2. Per the germline V gene, CDR1 is PRHDT and CDR2 is FYEKMQ (reference sequence). This CDR3 is 17 amino acids long. DNA for the CDR3: TGCGCCAGCAGCCATAGGCTAGCGGGCTCCTACTCCTACGAGCAGTACTTC. Its protein product is CASSHRLAGSYSYEQYF.

By sample share, this clonotype is medium-sized. The chain carries TRBV6-5 and TRBJ1-2, with 7 bases that match TRBD1. CDR1 is MNHEY, CDR2 SVGAGI, per germline. J was trimmed by 3 bases and V by 4 bases; bases with no gene match: 11. The CDR3 sequence is 16 residues long. CDR3 loop: CASSSYTRDRYYGYTF. As DNA, the CDR3 is TGTGCCAGCAGTTCCTATACCCGGGACAGATACTATGGCTACACCTTC.

This clonotype has only a few counts. The chain has TRBV5-1 and TRBJ2-7; 9 nucleotides line up with TRBD2. V shed 0 bases, J shed 5 bases, and the junction held 6 bases outside the gene matches. Looked up from germline, CDR1 is SGHRS and CDR2 is YFSETQ. CDR3 length equals 15 residues. This CDR3 is CASSLARRGGHEQYF. The CDR3 coding sequence is TGCGCCAGCAGCTTGGCTCGGCGGGGGGGCCACGAGCAGTACTTC.

In this sample, this clonotype turned up a few times. J is TRBJ1-2 and V is TRBV6-1; D gene uncertain. V lost 0 bases and J lost 2, with 7 bases in between. CDR3 length: 14 residues. In germline, CDR1 is MNHNS, CDR2 SASEGT. Here the CDR3 DNA reads TGTGCCAGCAGTGAAGCTCGGGTAAACTATGGCTACACCTTC. Translation: CASSEARVNYGYTF.

The sample holds a few counts of this clonotype. This chain connects TRBV10-2 to TRBJ1-1, with D uncertain. CDR1 is WSHSY and CDR2 is SAAADI in the germline V gene. The length of the CDR3 is 14 residues. Trimming removed 4 bases at V and 1 base at J, with 10 bases between. CDR3 loop: CASSGVAGNTEAFF. The CDR3 nucleotides read TGCGCCAGCAGTGGTGTTGCCGGGAACACTGAAGCTTTCTTT.

This sequence joins TRBV11-2 and TRBJ1-4; D unclear. Trimming pared 3 bases from V and 3 bases from J, leaving 11 bases between. Germline V lookup: CDR1 SGHAT, CDR2 FQNNGV. This CDR3 spans 15 amino acids. CDR3 amino acids: CASSLGNLANEKLFF. CDR3 nucleotides: TGTGCCAGCAGCTTGGGGAACTTGGCTAATGAAAAACTGTTTTTT.

This clonotype was detected only a few times. The genes are TRBV10-3 and TRBJ2-3; D is possibly TRBD2 (5 bases). The CDR3 length is 17 residues. With 0 bases removed from V and 1 base from J, the gap between germline ends came to 14 bases. Germline loops: CDR1 ENHRY, CDR2 SYGVKD. The CDR3 loop is CAISESMTLEGTDTQYF. In DNA, the CDR3 is TGTGCCATCAGTGAGTCGATGACCCTGGAGGGCACAGATACGCAGTATTTT.

The chain uses TRBV19 and TRBJ2-3; perhaps D is TRBD1 or TRBD2 (6 bases each). Trimming removed 1 base from V and 4 bases from J, with 18 bases in between. The CDR3 spans 17 residues. The germline gives CDR1 LNHDA, CDR2 SQIVND (reference sequence). This chain's CDR3 is CASSIGGVGGVADTQYF. Written as DNA, the CDR3 is TGTGCCAGTAGTATAGGGGGAGTGGGGGGCGTGGCAGATACGCAGTATTTT.

Only a few counts were recorded for this clonotype. The chain combines TRBV6-1 with TRBJ1-3; D unresolved. V was clipped by 5 bases and J by 0 bases, with 8 bases between them. CDR3 size: 14 residues. The germline V gene encodes CDR1 MNHNS and CDR2 SASEGT. CDR3: CASSPLSSGNTIYF. In nucleotides, the CDR3 is TGTGCCAGCAGTCCACTGAGCTCTGGAAACACCATATATTTT.

On this clonotype itself: A much larger clone sits a single nucleotide away, making a read error possible. The gene calls are TRBV15 and TRBJ2-7; D may correspond to TRBD1 or TRBD2 (5 bases each). From germline, CDR1 is LNHNV and CDR2 YYDKDF (reference sequence). Trimming stripped 5 bases from V and 5 bases from J, with 19 bases between. The CDR3 totals 15 residues. CDR3 bases: TGTGCCACCAGCGAGCCGGGACGACATGGCCACGAGCAGTACTTC. Its translation: CATSEPGRHGHEQYF.

The gene calls are TRBV13 and TRBJ1-6; weak D call: TRBD1 (6 bases). The germline V gene encodes CDR1 PRHDT and CDR2 FYEKMQ (reference sequence). V gave up 3 bases and J gave up 7 bases, with 13 bases separating them. CDR3 length equals 15 residues. The CDR3 protein is CASSFAGGQNSPLHF. CDR3 in DNA: TGTGCCAGCAGCTTCGCGGGGGGGCAAAATTCACCCCTCCACTTT.

This clonotype ranks as medium-sized. The chain couples TRBV5-5 to TRBJ2-7, with 8 bases that match TRBD2. V lost 1 base to trimming and J lost 6 bases; unmatched junction nucleotides: 6. CDR1 is SGHKS and CDR2 is YYEKEE in the germline V gene (reference sequence). CDR3 length: 14 residues. The CDR3 loop reads CASSLSRGGPEQYF. In DNA form, the CDR3 reads TGTGCCAGCAGCTTGAGCCGGGGGGGCCCCGAGCAGTACTTC.

This clonotype is medium-sized. The V and J genes are TRBV6-6 and TRBJ1-2; D is perhaps TRBD1 (5 bases). Germline values: CDR1 MNHNY, CDR2 SVGAGI (reference sequence). Trimming shortened V by 9 bases and J by 2 bases, and 16 bases separated the two germline ends. This CDR3 region has 14 residues. CDR3 amino acids: CASRGAVGNYGYTF. CDR3 DNA sequence: TGTGCCAGTAGGGGAGCGGTAGGGAACTATGGCTACACCTTC.

Here the CDR3 reads CASSNMVLGQGSDTQYF. As DNA, the CDR3 is TGTGCCAGCAGTAACATGGTCTTGGGACAGGGGTCAGATACGCAGTATTTT. The V gene is TRBV25-1, the J gene TRBJ2-3; 10 bases are shared with TRBD1. V gave up 5 bases and J gave up 4 bases; unmatched junction bases: 12. The CDR3 runs 17 residues. The germline gives CDR1 MGHDK, CDR2 SYGVNS. Based on the CDR3 plus reference TRBV25-1 and TRBJ2-3, the full variable domain is EADIYQTPRYLVIGTGKKITLECSQTMGHDKMYWYQQDPGMELHLIHYSYGVNSTEKGDLSSESTVSRIRTEHFPLTLESARPSHTSQYLCASSNMVLGQGSDTQYFGPGTRLTVL.